The 7 T cell receptor beta chains given below trace back to one sample, sequenced in a study of human T cells and chemical hapten exposure. The time point here: patch test 3, about 24 weeks after DPC sensitization. Treatment denoted: therapeutic diphenylcyclopropenone sensitization with weekly scalp DPC. TCRdb fed the RACE reads into MiXCR, producing one record per CDR3 protein. The data contain over 80,000 distinct CDR3 sequences, roughly 10% of them singletons. Sequenced here: whole blood, sampled in connection with sensitization to the hapten diphenylcyclopropenone (DPC). The receptors were sampled from a woman in her 30s with alopecia areata. Some clones in this sample may be carry-over from other donors' samples.

This clonotype was seen many times. The chain links TRBV4-1 to TRBJ1-4, with D tentatively TRBD1 (5 bases). V dropped 0 bases and J dropped 8 bases, with 13 bases sitting between them. CDR1 is MGHRA, CDR2 YSYEKL, per germline. The CDR3 extends over 15 amino acids. The CDR3 nucleotides read TGCGCCAGCAGCCAAGATGTGCAGGGCCGAGAAAAACTGTTTTTT. Translating it yields CASSQDVQGREKLFF.

This clonotype occurred many times. V is TRBV24-1 and J is TRBJ2-3, with 9 bases aligning to TRBD2. Germline V CDR1 and CDR2: KGHDR, SFDVKD. CDR3 length equals 16 residues. The J segment lost 1 base and the V segment lost 4 bases, leaving 5 bases of the junction unmatched. The DNA for the CDR3 is TGTGCCACCAGTGAGCAAACTAGCGGGCGCACAGATACGCAGTATTTT. As protein: CATSEQTSGRTDTQYF.

V usage is TRBV4-3 and J usage is TRBJ2-1; unclear D gene. The germline gives CDR1 LGHNA, CDR2 YSLEER. The CDR3 sequence is 14 residues long. V shed 3 bases and J shed 8 bases, with 14 bases lying between them. CDR3 in amino acids: CASSHALRHDEQFF. The CDR3 DNA follows: TGCGCCAGCAGCCACGCCCTCCGACACGATGAGCAGTTCTTC.

This clonotype has ten or more counts. The chain uses TRBV29-1 and TRBJ1-2, with 8 bases matching TRBD1. Germline CDR1 is SQVTM and CDR2 is ANQGSEA. This CDR3 contains 14 residues. V shed 6 bases, J shed 7 bases, and the junction held 13 bases outside the gene matches. The CDR3 region has the DNA TGCAGCGTACGACCGGGACAGGTCACGGGTGGCTACACCTTC. Translated: CSVRPGQVTGGYTF.

In its sample, this clonotype was seen many times. DNA for the CDR3: TGTGCCAGCAGCGGACTAGCGGGAGGGCTTGGGGGCACAGATACGCAGTATTTT. Translation gives CASSGLAGGLGGTDTQYF. The V and J genes are TRBV6-1 and TRBJ2-3; 15 bases are a match to TRBD2. The V segment lost 6 bases and the J segment 1 base; nucleotides outside the gene matches: 8. CDR1 MNHNS and CDR2 SASEGT come from the germline V gene. This CDR3 comprises 18 residues.

The genes are TRBV11-2 and TRBJ2-5; D possibly corresponds to TRBD2 (7 bases). Germline V gene lookup returns CDR1 SGHAT and CDR2 FQNNGV. The CDR3 loop spans 14 amino acids. The V and J ends lost 3 bases and 5 bases respectively, with 13 bases between them. CDR3: CASSFWGGRETQYF. CDR3 bases: TGTGCCAGCAGCTTTTGGGGGGGCAGGGAGACCCAGTACTTC.

This clonotype was recorded a few times. The rearrangement uses TRBV11-2 and TRBJ2-7; D is undetermined. Trimming left V 1 base short and J 3 bases short, with 4 bases between. The germline V gene encodes CDR1 SGHAT and CDR2 FQNNGV. The CDR3 length is 12 residues. The chain's CDR3 is CASSLVGYEQYV. The DNA of the CDR3 is TGTGCCAGCAGCTTAGTTGGCTACGAGCAGTACGTC.